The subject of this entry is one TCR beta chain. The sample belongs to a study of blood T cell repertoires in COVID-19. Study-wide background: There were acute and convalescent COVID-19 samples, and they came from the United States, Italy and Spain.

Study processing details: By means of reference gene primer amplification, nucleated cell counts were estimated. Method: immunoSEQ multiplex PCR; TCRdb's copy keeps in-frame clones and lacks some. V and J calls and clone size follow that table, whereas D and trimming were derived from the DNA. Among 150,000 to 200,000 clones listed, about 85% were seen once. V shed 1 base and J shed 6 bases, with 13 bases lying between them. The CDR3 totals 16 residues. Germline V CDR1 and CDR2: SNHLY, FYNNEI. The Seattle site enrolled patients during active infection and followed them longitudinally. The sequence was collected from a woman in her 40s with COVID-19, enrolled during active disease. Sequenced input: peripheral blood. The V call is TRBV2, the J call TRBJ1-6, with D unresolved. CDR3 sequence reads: CASSEGGNTFNSPLHF. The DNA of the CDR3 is TGTGCCAGCAGTGAAGGAGGGAACACATTTAATTCACCCCTCCACTTT.